The sample holds a few counts of the clone carrying this T cell receptor (beta chain). Its antigen is as yet unknown. Germline V gene lookup returns CDR1 LNHDA and CDR2 SQIVND (reference sequence). V lost 1 base to trimming and J lost 0 bases, with 9 bases between them. This CDR3 has 15 residues. Amplification by 5'RACE using constant-segment primers produced TCR alpha and TCR beta cDNA libraries that carried sample barcodes and UMIs. TCRdb fed the 5' RACE reads into MiXCR, producing one record per CDR3 protein. The sample lists about 200,000 distinct CDR3 sequences, around 17% occurring once. These data come from a study of T-cell memory formation after mild COVID-19. Study background: For the most part, TCR clusters were specific to one donor.

Broader study findings: Within pre-infection memory, some responding clones were found, suggesting cross-reactive memory joined.

The source is an adult woman who had mild COVID-19 (a few samples of this study predate the infection). Cell type and time point are not known. J is TRBJ1-1 and V is TRBV19; D is unresolved. Sequences were obtained from PBMCs or a T cell subset sorted from them (not recorded which). CDR3 sequence: CASSIGGRMNTEAFF. Here the CDR3 DNA reads TGTGCCAGTAGTATAGGTGGCAGAATGAACACTGAAGCTTTCTTT.